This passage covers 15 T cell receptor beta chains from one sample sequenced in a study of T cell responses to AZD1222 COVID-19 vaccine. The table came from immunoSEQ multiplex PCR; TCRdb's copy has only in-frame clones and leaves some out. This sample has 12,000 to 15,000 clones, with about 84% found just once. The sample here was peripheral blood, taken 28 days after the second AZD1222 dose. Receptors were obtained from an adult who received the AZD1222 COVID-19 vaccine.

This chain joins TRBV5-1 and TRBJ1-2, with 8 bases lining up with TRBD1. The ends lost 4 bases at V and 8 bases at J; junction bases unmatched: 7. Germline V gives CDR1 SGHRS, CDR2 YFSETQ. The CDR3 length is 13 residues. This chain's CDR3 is CASSLTGGEGYTF. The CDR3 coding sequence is TGCGCCAGCAGCCTCACAGGGGGAGAGGGCTACACCTTC.

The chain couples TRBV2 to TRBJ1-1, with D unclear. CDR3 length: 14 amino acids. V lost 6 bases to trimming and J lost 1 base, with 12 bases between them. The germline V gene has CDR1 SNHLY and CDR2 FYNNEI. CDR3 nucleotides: TGTGCCAGCAGACGTACGTCACAGAACACTGAAGCTTTCTTT. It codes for CASRRTSQNTEAFF. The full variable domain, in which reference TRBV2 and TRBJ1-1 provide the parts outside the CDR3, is EPEVTQTPSHQVTQMGQEVILRCVPISNHLYFYWYRQILGQKVEFLVSFYNNEISEKSEIFDDQFSVERPDGSNFTLKIRSTKLEDSAMYFCASRRTSQNTEAFFGQGTRLTVV.

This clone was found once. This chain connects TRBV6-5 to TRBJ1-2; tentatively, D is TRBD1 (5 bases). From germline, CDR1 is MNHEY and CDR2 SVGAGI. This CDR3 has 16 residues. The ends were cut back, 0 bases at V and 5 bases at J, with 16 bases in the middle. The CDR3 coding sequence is TGTGCCAGCAGTTACTCGATCGGCGCAGGGAGTTATGGCTACACCTTC. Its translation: CASSYSIGAGSYGYTF.

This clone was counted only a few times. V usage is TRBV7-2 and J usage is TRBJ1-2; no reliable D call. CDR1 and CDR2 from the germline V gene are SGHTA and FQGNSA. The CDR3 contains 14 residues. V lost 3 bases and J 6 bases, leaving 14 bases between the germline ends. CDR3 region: CASSFARVDNGYTF. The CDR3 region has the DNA TGTGCCAGCAGCTTTGCGAGGGTGGATAATGGCTACACCTTC.

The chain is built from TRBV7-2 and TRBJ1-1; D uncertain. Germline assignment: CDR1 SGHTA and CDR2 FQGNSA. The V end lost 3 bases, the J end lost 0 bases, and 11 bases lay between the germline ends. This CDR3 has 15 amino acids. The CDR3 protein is CASSFYPRLNTEAFF. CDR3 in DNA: TGTGCCAGCAGCTTTTACCCCAGACTGAACACTGAAGCTTTCTTT.

As DNA, the CDR3 is TGTGCCTGGAGTCGGGCGCCTAATGAAAAACTGTTTTTT. It specifies CAWSRAPNEKLFF. The rearrangement links TRBV30 to TRBJ1-4, with D hard to call. The V gene lost 2 bases and the J gene lost 3 bases, with 7 bases spanning the gap. Germline-derived CDR1 and CDR2 are GTSNPN and SVGIG (reference sequence). The CDR3 is made up of 13 amino acids.

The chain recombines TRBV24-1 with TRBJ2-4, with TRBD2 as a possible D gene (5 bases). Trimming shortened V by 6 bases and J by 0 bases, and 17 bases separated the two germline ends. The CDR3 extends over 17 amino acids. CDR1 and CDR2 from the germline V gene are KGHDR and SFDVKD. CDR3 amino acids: CATSREGTRLAKNIQYF. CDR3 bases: TGTGCCACCAGTAGAGAGGGCACCCGACTAGCCAAAAACATTCAGTACTTC.

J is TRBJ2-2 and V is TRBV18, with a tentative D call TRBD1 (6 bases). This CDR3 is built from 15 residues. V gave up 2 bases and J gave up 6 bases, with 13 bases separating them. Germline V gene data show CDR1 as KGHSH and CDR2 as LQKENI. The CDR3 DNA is TGTGCCAGCTCACCATCCTCACAGGGTTCCGGGGAGCTGTTTTTT. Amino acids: CASSPSSQGSGELFF. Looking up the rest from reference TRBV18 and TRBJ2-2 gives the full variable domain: NAGVMQNPRHLVRRRGQEARLRCSPMKGHSHVYWYRQLPEEGLKFMVYLQKENIIDESGMPKERFSAEFPKEGPSILRIQQVVRGDSAAYFCASSPSSQGSGELFFGEGSRLTVL.

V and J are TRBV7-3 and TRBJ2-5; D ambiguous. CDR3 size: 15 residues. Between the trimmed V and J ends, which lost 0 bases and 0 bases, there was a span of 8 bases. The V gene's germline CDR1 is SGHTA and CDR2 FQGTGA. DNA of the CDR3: TGTGCCAGCAGCTTAACCCACCGAAACCAAGAGACCCAGTACTTC. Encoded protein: CASSLTHRNQETQYF.

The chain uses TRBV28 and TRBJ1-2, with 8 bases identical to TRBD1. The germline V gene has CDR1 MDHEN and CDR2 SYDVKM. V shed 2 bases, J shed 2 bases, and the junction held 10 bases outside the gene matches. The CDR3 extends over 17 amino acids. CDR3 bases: TGTGCCAGCAGTTTACGGGACAGGAAAAGTCCCAACTATGGCTACACCTTC. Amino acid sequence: CASSLRDRKSPNYGYTF.

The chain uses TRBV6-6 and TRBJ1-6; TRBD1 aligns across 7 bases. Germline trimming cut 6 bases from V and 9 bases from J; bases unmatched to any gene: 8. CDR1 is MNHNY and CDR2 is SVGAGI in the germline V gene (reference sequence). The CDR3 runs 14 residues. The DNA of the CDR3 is TGTGCCAGCAGGTGGGACAGAATCGGTTCACCCCTCCACTTT. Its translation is CASRWDRIGSPLHF.

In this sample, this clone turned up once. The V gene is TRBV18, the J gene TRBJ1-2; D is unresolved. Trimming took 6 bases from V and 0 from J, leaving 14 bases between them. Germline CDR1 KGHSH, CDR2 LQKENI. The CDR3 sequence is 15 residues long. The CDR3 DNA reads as TGTGCCAGCTCGCCAGCCGGGCAGACTAACTATGGCTACACCTTC. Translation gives CASSPAGQTNYGYTF.

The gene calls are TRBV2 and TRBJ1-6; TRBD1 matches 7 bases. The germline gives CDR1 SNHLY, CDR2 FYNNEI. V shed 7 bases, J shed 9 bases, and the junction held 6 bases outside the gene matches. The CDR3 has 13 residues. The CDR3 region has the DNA TGTGCCAGCATAAGACAGGGTTCTTCACCCCTCCACTTT. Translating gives CASIRQGSSPLHF.

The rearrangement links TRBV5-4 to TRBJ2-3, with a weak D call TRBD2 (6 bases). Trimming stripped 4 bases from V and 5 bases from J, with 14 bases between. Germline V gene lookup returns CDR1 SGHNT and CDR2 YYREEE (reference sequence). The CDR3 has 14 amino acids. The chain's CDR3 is CASSGGLSGDTQYF. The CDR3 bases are TGTGCCAGCAGCGGAGGGCTTAGCGGAGATACGCAGTATTTT. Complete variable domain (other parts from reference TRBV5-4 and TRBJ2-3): ETGVTQSPTHLIKTRGQQVTLRCSSQSGHNTVSWYQQALGQGPQFIFQYYREEENGRGNFPPRFSGLQFPNYSSELNVNALELDDSALYLCASSGGLSGDTQYFGPGTRLTVL.

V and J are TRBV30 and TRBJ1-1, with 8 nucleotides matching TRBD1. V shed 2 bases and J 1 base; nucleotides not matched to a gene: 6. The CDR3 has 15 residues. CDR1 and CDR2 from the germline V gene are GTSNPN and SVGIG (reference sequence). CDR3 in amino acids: CAWSNIGTGNTEAFF. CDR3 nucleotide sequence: TGTGCCTGGAGTAACATCGGGACAGGGAACACTGAAGCTTTCTTT.